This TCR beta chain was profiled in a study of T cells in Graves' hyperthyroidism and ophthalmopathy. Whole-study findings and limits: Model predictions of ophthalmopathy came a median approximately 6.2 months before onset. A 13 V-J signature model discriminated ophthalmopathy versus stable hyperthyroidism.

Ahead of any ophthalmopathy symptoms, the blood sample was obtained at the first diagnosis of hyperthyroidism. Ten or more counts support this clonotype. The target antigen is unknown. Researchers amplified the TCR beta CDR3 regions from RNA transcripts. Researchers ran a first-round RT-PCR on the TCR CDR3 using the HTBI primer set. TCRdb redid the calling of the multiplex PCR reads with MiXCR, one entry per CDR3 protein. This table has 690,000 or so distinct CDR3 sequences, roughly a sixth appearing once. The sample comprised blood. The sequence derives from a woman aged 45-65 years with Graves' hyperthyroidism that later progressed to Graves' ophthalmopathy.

Here the CDR3 reads CASSSTGLGTDTQYF. The CDR3 region has the DNA TGTGCCAGCAGCTCGACAGGGCTAGGCACAGATACGCAGTATTTT. The J gene is TRBJ2-3, the V gene TRBV7-8, with 7 bases identical to TRBD1. This CDR3 spans 15 amino acids. The junction had 5 bases not matched to a gene; V was cut back by 4 bases and J by 1 base. The germline V gene encodes CDR1 SGHVS and CDR2 FQNEAQ.